At least ten counts were recorded for the clone carrying this T cell receptor beta chain. This entry belongs to a study of T cells in Graves' hyperthyroidism and ophthalmopathy. Amplified TCR beta CDR3 regions derived from RNA transcripts. With the HTBI primer set, the TCR CDR3 went through a first round of RT-PCR. TCRdb passed the multiplex PCR reads through MiXCR, listing each CDR3 protein once. The sample has about 690,000 distinct CDR3 sequences; about 18% are singletons. From germline, CDR1 is SQVTM and CDR2 ANQGSEA. V was pared by 4 bases and J by 0 bases, with 12 bases between. The CDR3 runs 14 residues.

Specimen: blood. The source of this sequence is a man aged 45-65 years with Graves' hyperthyroidism. The chain has TRBV29-1 and TRBJ1-1; D unclear. DNA for the CDR3: TGCAGCGTTGGGACCTCCCTAATGAACACTGAAGCTTTCTTT. Translated, it gives CSVGTSLMNTEAFF.